Reported below is one T cell receptor beta chain. What it binds is not known. Per the germline V gene, CDR1 is SGHTA and CDR2 is FQGNSA. CDR3 length equals 17 residues. Deletions cut 1 base from V and 3 bases from J, with 16 bases between. Sequencing used immunoSEQ multiplex PCR; TCRdb keeps in-frame clones, though not all of them. The repertoire includes roughly 100,000 clones, 78% of them detected once, and around 30% sits in the top ten. The data derive from a study of cytotoxic CD8 clonotypes in ibrutinib-treated CLL. Study outcomes and limitations: Sustained-remission and progressing patients were not sampled at matched times.

The sequence came from a human donor with chronic lymphocytic leukemia. The rearrangement links TRBV7-2 to TRBJ2-1, with D unclear. The specimen comprised PBMCs, sampled after 12 months of ibrutinib treatment. CDR3 in DNA: TGTGCCAGCAGCTTAGTACACGCTTCCTTAGACTACAATGAGCAGTTCTTC. It is translated as CASSLVHASLDYNEQFF.